Presented here are 22 T cell receptor beta chains from one specimen sequenced in a study of T cell changes during pregnancy in multiple sclerosis (dated 2019 in TCRdb). Library preparation employed the immunoSEQ multiplex PCR assay. Drawn from immuneACCESS, this table holds only the in-frame rearrangements with V and J called that TCRdb kept. Clones are partly lost; checked studies trace under half to an unresolved V gene and leave the rest unexplained. This sample holds some 79,000 clones; around 90% were observed only once. The top ten clonotypes cover 0.47% of the sample. Material: CD4+ T cells from peripheral blood mononuclear cells, obtained in the second trimester of pregnancy. These receptors were obtained from a female donor with multiple sclerosis, enrolled in a pregnancy study.

The rearrangement links TRBV5-1 to TRBJ2-1; 11 bases map to TRBD2. Germline values: CDR1 SGHRS, CDR2 YFSETQ. With 3 bases clipped from V and 3 bases from J, the junction kept 2 bases outside the gene matches. There are 15 residues in the CDR3. Here the CDR3 reads CASSSGTSGYNEQFF. The CDR3 DNA reads TGCGCCAGCAGCTCAGGGACTAGCGGCTACAATGAGCAGTTCTTC. The full variable domain, completed using reference TRBV5-1 and TRBJ2-1, is KAGVTQTPRYLIKTRGQQVTLSCSPISGHRSVSWYQQTPGQGLQFLFEYFSETQRNKGNFPGRFSGRQFSNSRSEMNVSTLELGDSALYLCASSSGTSGYNEQFFGPGTRLTVL.

The V gene is TRBV11-3, the J gene TRBJ2-3, with 10 bases identical to TRBD2. Trimming cost V 4 bases and J 0 bases; bases outside gene matches: 13. The germline V gene encodes CDR1 SGHNT and CDR2 YENEEA. The CDR3 loop spans 19 amino acids. The CDR3 protein is CASSYLLAGAGVSTDTQYF. The CDR3 DNA follows: TGTGCCAGCAGCTACCTTCTAGCGGGGGCCGGGGTTAGCACAGATACGCAGTATTTT.

The CDR3 DNA reads TGTGCCAGCAGCCGGGTTTCGGGGGGAGAGACCCAGTACTTC. Its translation: CASSRVSGGETQYF. This chain joins TRBV5-5 and TRBJ2-5; TRBD2 matches at 7 bases. V lost 4 bases to trimming and J lost 4 bases; unmatched junction nucleotides: 7. CDR1 is SGHKS and CDR2 is YYEKEE in the germline V gene (reference sequence). This CDR3 is built from 14 residues.

The chain links TRBV4-3 to TRBJ1-2, with D possibly being TRBD1 (6 bases). V was cut by 0 bases and J by 3 bases, with 11 bases left in between. Per the germline V gene, CDR1 is LGHNA and CDR2 is YSLEER. This CDR3 region has 15 residues. CDR3: CASSQESRGYYGYTF. Written as DNA, the CDR3 is TGCGCCAGCAGCCAAGAGTCCAGGGGATACTATGGCTACACCTTC.

V usage is TRBV28 and J usage is TRBJ2-7, with 10 bases matching TRBD1. CDR3 length: 14 residues. J was trimmed by 5 bases and V by 4 bases; bases with no gene match: 5. CDR1 and CDR2 (germline): MDHEN, SYDVKM. The CDR3 coding sequence is TGTGCCAGCAGTTCCAGGGACAGGGGCGACGAGCAGTACTTC. Translating gives CASSSRDRGDEQYF.

This clone showed up just once. V and J are TRBV7-9 and TRBJ2-7; TRBD2 matches at 7 bases. Per the germline V gene, CDR1 is SEHNR and CDR2 is FQNEAQ (reference sequence). There are 13 residues in the CDR3. V shed 5 bases, J shed 3 bases, and the junction held 4 bases outside the gene matches. The DNA of the CDR3 is TGTGCCAGCAGCCTCTCGGGGGGCTACGAGCAGTACTTC. The encoded protein is CASSLSGGYEQYF.

The chain carries TRBV19 and TRBJ1-2; D remains unclear. CDR3 length: 11 amino acids. V shed 8 bases and J shed 2 bases, with 6 bases lying between them. Germline CDR1 reads LNHDA; CDR2 reads SQIVND (reference sequence). This CDR3 reads CASFQNYGYTF. In DNA, the CDR3 is TGTGCCAGTTTCCAGAACTATGGCTACACCTTC.

This clone has a single count. This sequence joins TRBV5-1 and TRBJ2-1; 11 bases agree with TRBD2. The CDR3 covers 15 residues. Looked up from germline, CDR1 is SGHRS and CDR2 is YFSETQ. Losses at the gene ends were 4 bases for V and 8 bases for J; bases not matched to a gene: 8. This CDR3 is CASSPELAGVDEQFF. In nucleotides, the CDR3 is TGCGCCAGCAGCCCTGAACTAGCGGGAGTTGATGAGCAGTTCTTC.

This chain joins TRBV5-1 and TRBJ2-5; TRBD2 aligns across 8 bases. V was clipped by 3 bases and J by 5 bases; unmatched bases: 12. The germline V gene has CDR1 SGHRS and CDR2 YFSETQ. This CDR3 contains 16 residues. The CDR3 sequence: CASSSRSREGRETQYF. CDR3 sequence (DNA): TGCGCCAGCAGCTCGCGTTCCCGGGAGGGCCGGGAGACCCAGTACTTC.

In DNA form, the CDR3 reads TGTGCCAGCAGTGTGGGGTGGGGGGATGCAGATACGCAGTATTTT. It yields the protein CASSVGWGDADTQYF. The gene calls are TRBV28 and TRBJ2-3; D is possibly TRBD2 (6 bases). In germline, CDR1 is MDHEN, CDR2 SYDVKM. The CDR3 length is 15 residues. Trimming took off 5 bases at V and 4 bases at J, with 16 bases between the two ends.

This CDR3 reads CASSASASHEQFF. The CDR3 DNA reads as TGTGCCAGCAGTGCCTCAGCTTCCCATGAGCAGTTCTTC. J is TRBJ2-1 and V is TRBV6-4; no clear D gene. V shed 4 bases and J shed 8 bases, with 12 bases lying between them. Germline CDR1 reads MRHNA; CDR2 reads SNTAGT. This CDR3 comprises 13 residues.

The rearrangement links TRBV9 to TRBJ2-7; the match to TRBD2 covers 14 bases. Germline V CDR1 and CDR2: SGDLS, YYNGEE. The trim removed 2 bases at V and 0 bases at J, leaving 4 bases unmatched. CDR3 length: 17 residues. CDR3 coding DNA: TGTGCCAGCAGCGTTGGGACTAGCGGGAGTAGCTCCTACGAGCAGTACTTC. Translating it yields CASSVGTSGSSSYEQYF.

The table lists this clone with a few counts. The CDR3 bases are TGTGCCAGCAGCCAAGCAGTAACACAGTCCTACGAGCAGTACTTC. Protein product: CASSQAVTQSYEQYF. This sequence joins TRBV14 and TRBJ2-7, with D unclear. The CDR3 length is 15 residues. V lost 1 base and J lost 1, with 11 bases in between. CDR1 is SGHDN and CDR2 is FVKESK in the germline V gene.

The chain uses TRBV19 and TRBJ1-5; 8 nucleotides match TRBD1. This CDR3 has 14 amino acids. Losses at the gene ends were 8 bases for V and 6 bases for J; bases not matched to a gene: 9. Germline assignment: CDR1 LNHDA and CDR2 SQIVND (reference sequence). The CDR3 bases are TGTGCCAGTTGTGACAGGGGTAATCCTCAGCCCCAGCATTTT. Amino acid sequence: CASCDRGNPQPQHF.

The sample holds a few counts of this clone. The rearrangement links TRBV18 to TRBJ1-1; a possible D gene is TRBD1 (5 bases). With 4 bases removed from V and 5 bases from J, the gap between germline ends came to 8 bases. Germline-derived CDR1 and CDR2 are KGHSH and LQKENI. CDR3 length equals 12 residues. CDR3 sequence: CASSLGDTEAFF. CDR3 sequence (DNA): TGTGCCAGCTCACTAGGGGATACTGAAGCTTTCTTT.

The J gene is TRBJ1-6, the V gene TRBV30; 11 bases are a match to TRBD1. CDR1 is GTSNPN, CDR2 SVGIG, per germline (reference sequence). After removal of 3 bases from V and 7 bases from J, the junction contained 5 bases not matched to a gene. There are 15 residues in the CDR3. CDR3 nucleotide sequence: TGTGCCTGGAGGGGGACAGGGGGTTTAAATTCACCCCTCCACTTT. It translates to CAWRGTGGLNSPLHF.

This clone was seen only a few times. The genes are TRBV27 and TRBJ1-2; D call uncertain. Germline assignment: CDR1 MNHEY and CDR2 SMNVEV (reference sequence). The CDR3 contains 14 residues. With 5 bases removed from V and 6 bases from J, the gap between germline ends came to 16 bases. CDR3 nucleotide sequence: TGTGCCAGCAGTCCCGCAAACAGTTATAATGGCTACACCTTC. This translates into CASSPANSYNGYTF.

The rearrangement links TRBV9 to TRBJ2-1; 12 bases match TRBD2. CDR1 is SGDLS, CDR2 YYNGEE, per germline. With 0 bases clipped from V and 2 bases from J, the junction kept 3 bases outside the gene matches. This CDR3 has 17 amino acids. For the CDR3, the DNA is TGTGCCAGCAGCGTAGCTAGCGGGGGGGCTACCTACAATGAGCAGTTCTTC. Translated, it gives CASSVASGGATYNEQFF.

The chain has TRBV9 and TRBJ1-3; tentative D call: TRBD1 (6 bases). The V and J ends lost 3 bases and 3 bases respectively, with 13 bases between them. The germline V gene has CDR1 SGDLS and CDR2 YYNGEE. The CDR3 runs 15 residues. CDR3 DNA sequence: TGTGCCAGCAGCGCCCCAGGGGTTAGTGGAAACACCATATATTTT. Its protein is CASSAPGVSGNTIYF.

The V gene is TRBV2, the J gene TRBJ1-3; D gene unclear. Trimming stripped 5 bases from V and 0 bases from J, with 8 bases between. This CDR3 comprises 14 residues. Germline V lookup: CDR1 SNHLY, CDR2 FYNNEI. This CDR3 is CASSFGLSGNTIYF. Written as DNA, the CDR3 is TGTGCCAGCAGTTTTGGCCTCTCTGGAAACACCATATATTTT. The entire variable domain, with the rest obtained from reference TRBV2 and TRBJ1-3, is as follows: EPEVTQTPSHQVTQMGQEVILRCVPISNHLYFYWYRQILGQKVEFLVSFYNNEISEKSEIFDDQFSVERPDGSNFTLKIRSTKLEDSAMYFCASSFGLSGNTIYFGEGSWLTVV.

The chain couples TRBV7-2 to TRBJ1-3, with D perhaps matching TRBD1 (6 bases). The CDR3 runs to 15 residues. The V end was cut by 1 base, the J end by 3 bases, with 10 bases between. CDR1 and CDR2 (germline): SGHTA, FQGNSA. The CDR3 protein is CASSLGGGFGNTIYF. The CDR3 DNA sequence: TGTGCCAGCAGCTTAGGAGGGGGTTTTGGAAACACCATATATTTT.

The J gene is TRBJ2-1, the V gene TRBV9; tentative D call: TRBD2 (6 bases). CDR1 is SGDLS and CDR2 is YYNGEE in the germline V gene. The CDR3 has 14 amino acids. Trimming took 7 bases from V and 0 from J, leaving 11 bases between them. CDR3 loop: CASGVEGSYNEQFF. The DNA for the CDR3 is TGTGCCAGCGGGGTGGAGGGCTCCTACAATGAGCAGTTCTTC.